This T cell receptor beta chain appears in the sequencing data of a study of blood T cell repertoires in COVID-19. Study background: Sample material is recorded as cDNA or gDNA derived from T cells, B-cell-depleted T cells, or PBMCs.

The assay was immunoSEQ multiplex PCR, and TCRdb's table has in-frame clones only and misses some. Here the sample spans some 300,000 clones, 85% to 90% being singletons. This CDR3 has 16 residues. V gave up 10 bases and J gave up 1 base; unmatched junction bases: 12. Looked up from germline, CDR1 is SNHLY and CDR2 is FYNNEI. The material sequenced was peripheral blood. This sequence was found in a woman aged 45 to 65 with COVID-19, enrolled during active disease. The chain joins TRBV2 to TRBJ2-2; 7 nucleotides line up with TRBD2. The CDR3 reads CAKTGGAGLNTGELFF. For the CDR3, the DNA is TGTGCCAAAACGGGGGGAGCGGGATTGAACACCGGGGAGCTGTTTTTT.